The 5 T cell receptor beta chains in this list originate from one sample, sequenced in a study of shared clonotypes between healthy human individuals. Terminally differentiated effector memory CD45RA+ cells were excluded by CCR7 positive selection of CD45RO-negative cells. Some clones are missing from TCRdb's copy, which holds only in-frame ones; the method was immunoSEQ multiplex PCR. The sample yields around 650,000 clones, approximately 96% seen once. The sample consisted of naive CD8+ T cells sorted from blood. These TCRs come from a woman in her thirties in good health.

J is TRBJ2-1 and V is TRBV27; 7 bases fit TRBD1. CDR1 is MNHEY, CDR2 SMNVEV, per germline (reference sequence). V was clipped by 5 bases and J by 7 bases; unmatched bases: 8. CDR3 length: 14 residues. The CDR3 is CASSLRQGFNEQFF. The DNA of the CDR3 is TGTGCCAGCAGTCTCCGACAGGGTTTTAATGAGCAGTTCTTC.

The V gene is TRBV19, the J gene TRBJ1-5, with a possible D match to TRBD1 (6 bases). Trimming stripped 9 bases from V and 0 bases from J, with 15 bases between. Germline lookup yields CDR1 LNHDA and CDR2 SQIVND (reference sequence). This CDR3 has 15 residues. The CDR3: CASHQTDSSNQPQHF. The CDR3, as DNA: TGTGCCAGCCACCAAACGGACAGTAGCAATCAGCCCCAGCATTTT.

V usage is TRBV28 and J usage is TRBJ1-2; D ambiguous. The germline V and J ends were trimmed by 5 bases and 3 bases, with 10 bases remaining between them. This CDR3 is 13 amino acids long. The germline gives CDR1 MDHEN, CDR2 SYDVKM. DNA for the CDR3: TGTGCCAGCAGTAGTGGGTTCGACTATGGCTACACCTTC. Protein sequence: CASSSGFDYGYTF.

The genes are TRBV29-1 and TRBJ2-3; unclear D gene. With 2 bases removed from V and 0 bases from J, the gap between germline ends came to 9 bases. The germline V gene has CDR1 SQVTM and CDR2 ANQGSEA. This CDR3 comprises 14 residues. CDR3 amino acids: CSVETGLSTDTQYF. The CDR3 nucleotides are TGCAGCGTTGAAACTGGGCTTAGCACAGATACGCAGTATTTT.

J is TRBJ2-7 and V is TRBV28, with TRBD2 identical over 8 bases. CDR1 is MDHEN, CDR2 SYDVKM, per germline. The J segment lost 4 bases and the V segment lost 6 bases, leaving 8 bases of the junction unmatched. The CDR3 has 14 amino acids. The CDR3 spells CASSPTSDAYEQYF. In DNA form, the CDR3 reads TGTGCCAGCAGCCCGACTAGCGATGCATACGAGCAGTACTTC.